A single T cell receptor (beta chain) is shown here with its context. Its antigen is not known. These data come from a study of beta chain features in type 1 diabetes. Study-wide findings and caveats: Moderate but significant shortening of TCRB CDR3s was recorded in all four CD4+ subsets from Type 1 diabetes patients.

Investigators reverse transcribed all isolated RNA, so they sequenced expressed TCRB transcripts. The table came from immunoSEQ multiplex PCR; TCRdb's copy has only in-frame clones and leaves some out. The sample has roughly 700,000 clones, about an eighth seen once. CD4+ naive, central memory, regulatory and stem cell-like memory cells were sorted via CD45RO/CCR7/CD25/CD127/CD95/CD27. There are 14 residues in the CDR3. Trimming at V came to 0 bases and at J to 8 bases, leaving 1 base not matched to a gene. Germline CDR1 and CDR2: ENHRY and SYGVKD. The receptor was derived from a man younger than 35 with type 1 diabetes. Sequencing used naive CD4+ T cells from blood. The chain couples TRBV10-3 to TRBJ1-4; the match to TRBD1 covers 9 bases. The CDR3 nucleotides read TGTGCCATCAGTGAGTCAGGGACAGGGGAAAAACTGTTTTTT. This codes for CAISESGTGEKLFF.